This T cell receptor beta chain was captured by sequencing in a study of blood T cell repertoires in COVID-19. The CDR3 length is 16 residues. Germline loops: CDR1 LGHNA, CDR2 YNFKEQ. V trimming: 1 base; J trimming: 2 bases; junction bases outside the gene matches: 4. Authors' methods: Amplification from reference gene primers served as the basis for estimated nucleated cell counts. The table came from immunoSEQ multiplex PCR; TCRdb's copy has only in-frame clones and leaves some out. Clone size and the V and J calls come from that table; the DNA yielded D and trimming. This table has about 270,000 clones, around 88% appearing once. The study drew participants aged about 18 to 89 years from approximately 23 US areas. Participants had their cohort set by participant-reported clinical history.

This TCR was recovered from a middle-aged woman with acute COVID-19. Sequencing was performed on PBMCs or T cells enriched from blood (not recorded which). The chain couples TRBV4-2 to TRBJ2-3, with TRBD2 matching 9 bases. The CDR3 protein is CASSQAPSGTTDTQYF. CDR3 bases: TGTGCCAGCAGCCAAGCCCCTAGCGGGACCACAGATACGCAGTATTTT.